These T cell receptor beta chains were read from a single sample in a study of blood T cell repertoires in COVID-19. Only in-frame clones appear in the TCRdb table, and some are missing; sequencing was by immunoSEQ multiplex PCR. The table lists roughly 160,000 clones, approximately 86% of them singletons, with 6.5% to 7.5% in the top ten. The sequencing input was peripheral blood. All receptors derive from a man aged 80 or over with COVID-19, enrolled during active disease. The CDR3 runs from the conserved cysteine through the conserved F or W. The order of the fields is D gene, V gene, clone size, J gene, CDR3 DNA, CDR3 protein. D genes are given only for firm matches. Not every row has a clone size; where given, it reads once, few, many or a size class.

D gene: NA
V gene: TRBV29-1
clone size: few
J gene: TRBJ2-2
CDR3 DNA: TGCAGCGTTGTCCGGGGAAAAACCGGGGAGCTGTTTTTT
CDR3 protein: CSVVRGKTGELFF

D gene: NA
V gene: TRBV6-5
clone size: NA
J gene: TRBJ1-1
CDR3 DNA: TGTGCCAGCAGTTACTCGAGTGTGACACGGAACACTGAAGCTTTCTTT
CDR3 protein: CASSYSSVTRNTEAFF

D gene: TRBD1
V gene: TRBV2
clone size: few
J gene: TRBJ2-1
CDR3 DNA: TGTGCCAGCAGTGAAGAACAGGACAGGGGAAGTGAGCAGTTCTTC
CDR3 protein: CASSEEQDRGSEQFF

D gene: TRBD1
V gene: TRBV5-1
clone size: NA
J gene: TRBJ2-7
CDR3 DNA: TGCGCCAGCAGCTTGGGGACAGGGAGCTCCTACGAGCAGTACTTC
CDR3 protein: CASSLGTGSSYEQYF

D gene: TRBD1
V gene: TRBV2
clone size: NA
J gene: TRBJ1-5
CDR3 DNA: TGTGCCACCACCTCAGGGGGCTATAATCAGCCCCAGCATTTT
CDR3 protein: CATTSGGYNQPQHF

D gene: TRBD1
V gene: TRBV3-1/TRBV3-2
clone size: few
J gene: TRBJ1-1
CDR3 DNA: TGTGCCAGCAGCCAGACAGGGCGGGAAGCTTTCTTT
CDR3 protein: CASSQTGREAFF

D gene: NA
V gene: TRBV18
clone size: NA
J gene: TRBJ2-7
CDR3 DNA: TGTGCCAGCTCACCAGGGCAGGGAACCTACGAGCAGTACTTC
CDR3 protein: CASSPGQGTYEQYF

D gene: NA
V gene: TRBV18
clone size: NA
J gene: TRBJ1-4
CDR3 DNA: TGTGCCAGCTCACCCTACTTTGCAACTAATGAAAAACTGTTTTTT
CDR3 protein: CASSPYFATNEKLFF

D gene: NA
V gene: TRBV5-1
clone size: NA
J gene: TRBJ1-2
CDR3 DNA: TGCGCCAGCAGCTTGGACAGGGTAAACTATGGCTACACCTTC
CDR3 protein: CASSLDRVNYGYTF

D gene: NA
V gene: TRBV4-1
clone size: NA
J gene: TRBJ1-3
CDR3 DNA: TGCGCCAGCAGCCGGGCTAACTCTGGAAACACCATATATTTT
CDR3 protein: CASSRANSGNTIYF